The 27 T cell receptor beta chains in this list originate from one sample, sequenced in a study of T cell changes during pregnancy in multiple sclerosis. The data were produced by immunoSEQ multiplex PCR, yet TCRdb's version contains in-frame clones alone and is incomplete. The table includes 43,000 or so clones, over 85% detected once. This sample comprised peripheral blood, obtained in the first trimester of pregnancy. The receptors derive from a female donor with multiple sclerosis, enrolled in a pregnancy study.

V is TRBV5-1 and J is TRBJ2-1; the match to TRBD1 covers 7 bases. With V trimmed by 0 bases and J by 9 bases, 3 bases remained unmatched. This CDR3 spans 13 amino acids. The germline V gene encodes CDR1 SGHRS and CDR2 YFSETQ. CDR3 sequence reads: CASSLEAGGEQFF. DNA for the CDR3: TGCGCCAGCAGCTTGGAAGCAGGGGGTGAGCAGTTCTTC.

The V and J genes are TRBV28 and TRBJ1-3; D gene unclear. Per the germline V gene, CDR1 is MDHEN and CDR2 is SYDVKM. Trimming stripped 1 base from V and 0 bases from J, with 13 bases between. There are 17 residues in the CDR3. The CDR3 DNA reads as TGTGCCAGCAGTTTATCATACATCCGGAGCTCTGGAAACACCATATATTTT. It translates to CASSLSYIRSSGNTIYF.

The chain recombines TRBV4-2 with TRBJ2-1; a weak D match, TRBD1 (5 bases). The CDR3 covers 14 residues. The germline gives CDR1 LGHNA, CDR2 YNFKEQ. V gave up 1 base and J gave up 6 bases, with 10 bases separating them. The CDR3 DNA reads TGTGCCAGCAGCCAAGCATCAAGGGGCAATGAGCAGTTCTTC. Translated: CASSQASRGNEQFF.

This clone has just one count. V and J are TRBV6-1 and TRBJ1-5; TRBD1 aligns across 7 bases. This CDR3 region has 13 residues. Trimming removed 10 bases from V and 3 bases from J; junction bases left unmatched: 6. Per germline, CDR1 MNHNS and CDR2 SASEGT. CDR3 bases: TGTGCCACCAGGGGACAGCTCAATCAGCCCCAGCATTTT. Protein sequence: CATRGQLNQPQHF.

The chain couples TRBV7-2 to TRBJ2-7; 10 bases map to TRBD1. The CDR3 has 15 residues. Germline trimming cut 5 bases from V and 2 bases from J; bases unmatched to any gene: 6. Germline V gives CDR1 SGHTA, CDR2 FQGNSA. CDR3 DNA sequence: TGTGCCAGCAGCCGGGGACAGGGGCGGACCTACGAGCAGTACTTC. Translated: CASSRGQGRTYEQYF.

The rearrangement links TRBV4-1 to TRBJ2-7; 7 bases match TRBD2. The trim removed 1 base at V and 2 bases at J, leaving 5 bases unmatched. The germline V gene has CDR1 MGHRA and CDR2 YSYEKL. This CDR3 has 15 residues. The DNA for the CDR3 is TGCGCCAGCAGCCAAGGGGCGGGGGTTACCTACGAGCAGTACTTC. It encodes CASSQGAGVTYEQYF.

The V and J genes are TRBV6-4 and TRBJ1-1; 9 bases agree with TRBD1. The trim removed 3 bases at V and 3 bases at J, leaving 5 bases unmatched. This CDR3 comprises 15 residues. The V gene's germline CDR1 is MRHNA and CDR2 SNTAGT. CDR3 region: CASSETGGEDTEAFF. CDR3 sequence (DNA): TGTGCCAGCAGTGAAACAGGGGGCGAGGACACTGAAGCTTTCTTT.

The chain carries TRBV28 and TRBJ2-7; tentatively, D is TRBD2 (6 bases). V shed 3 bases and J shed 7 bases, with 19 bases lying between them. The CDR3 runs 15 residues. Germline V gives CDR1 MDHEN, CDR2 SYDVKM. As DNA, the CDR3 is TGTGCCAGCAGTTTCGAGGGACTCCCTTCGCGAGAGCAGTACTTC. This gives the protein CASSFEGLPSREQYF.

The V call is TRBV7-9, the J call TRBJ1-2; D remains ambiguous. V shed 3 bases and J shed 7 bases, with 9 bases lying between them. The CDR3 has 12 amino acids. Germline assignment: CDR1 SEHNR and CDR2 FQNEAQ (reference sequence). The CDR3 bases are TGTGCCAGCAGCTTGACTTCGGCTGGCTACACCTTC. This gives the protein CASSLTSAGYTF.

The chain links TRBV5-1 to TRBJ1-1; D gene unclear. The V gene lost 3 bases and the J gene lost 0 bases, with 6 bases spanning the gap. Germline CDR1 SGHRS, CDR2 YFSETQ. There are 13 residues in the CDR3. Here the CDR3 reads CASSSVLNTEAFF. The CDR3 nucleotides read TGCGCCAGCAGCTCAGTTTTGAACACTGAAGCTTTCTTT.

The chain joins TRBV11-3 to TRBJ2-3; a weak D match, TRBD2 (5 bases). The CDR3 has 14 amino acids. V lost 4 bases and J 3 bases, leaving 11 bases between the germline ends. Germline V lookup: CDR1 SGHNT, CDR2 YENEEA. CDR3: CASSSGAETDTQYF. CDR3 bases: TGTGCCAGCAGCTCAGGAGCGGAAACAGATACGCAGTATTTT.

V and J are TRBV5-1 and TRBJ2-5, with 7 bases matching TRBD1. The CDR3 has 17 amino acids. J was trimmed by 2 bases and V by 5 bases; bases with no gene match: 15. Per germline, CDR1 SGHRS and CDR2 YFSETQ. This CDR3 is CASSYRWGPGQQETQYF. The CDR3 DNA reads TGCGCCAGCAGTTACCGATGGGGACCGGGACAGCAAGAGACCCAGTACTTC.

The J gene is TRBJ1-6, the V gene TRBV6-1; TRBD1 is a possible D gene (6 bases). Per germline, CDR1 MNHNS and CDR2 SASEGT. With 5 bases removed from V and 7 bases from J, the gap between germline ends came to 15 bases. The CDR3 has 15 amino acids. CDR3 sequence: CASSPQDSWNSPLHF. CDR3 in DNA: TGTGCCAGCAGTCCACAGGACAGTTGGAATTCACCCCTCCACTTT.

This chain connects TRBV6-6 to TRBJ1-2; TRBD1 aligns across 7 bases. V lost 0 bases and J lost 4; bases outside the gene matches: 8. Germline assignment: CDR1 MNHNY and CDR2 SVGAGI (reference sequence). The CDR3 sequence is 16 residues long. The CDR3 loop is CASSYSPGTEVYGYTF. The CDR3 DNA reads as TGTGCCAGCAGTTACTCCCCCGGGACAGAGGTCTATGGCTACACCTTC.

This clone has just one count. V and J are TRBV7-2 and TRBJ1-5; D not resolved. V lost 2 bases and J 3 bases, leaving 2 bases between the germline ends. The CDR3 is 12 residues long. Germline CDR1 reads SGHTA; CDR2 reads FQGNSA. The CDR3 is CASSLYNQPQHF. DNA for the CDR3: TGTGCCAGCAGCTTATACAATCAGCCCCAGCATTTT.

This clone occurred once. This chain joins TRBV19 and TRBJ1-1; 7 bases line up with TRBD1. The CDR3 totals 15 residues. The V and J ends lost 3 bases and 5 bases, in that order; junction bases with no gene match: 9. Looked up from germline, CDR1 is LNHDA and CDR2 is SQIVND (reference sequence). CDR3 nucleotide sequence: TGTGCCAGTAGTATGCCCCGACAGGGAGGAACTGAAGCTTTCTTT. Amino acid sequence: CASSMPRQGGTEAFF.

This sequence joins TRBV5-6 and TRBJ2-1; D gene unclear. V dropped 2 bases and J dropped 2 bases, with 11 bases sitting between them. This CDR3 comprises 15 residues. Germline V gene sequence: CDR1 SGHDT, CDR2 YYEEEE. CDR3 sequence (DNA): TGTGCCAGCAGCTTTCGCCACACCACCTACAATGAGCAGTTCTTC. This sequence encodes CASSFRHTTYNEQFF.

V gene TRBV14 combines with J gene TRBJ1-3; no reliable D call. Between the trimmed V and J ends, which lost 1 base and 5 bases, there was a span of 6 bases. Germline CDR1 is SGHDN and CDR2 is FVKESK. CDR3 length: 13 amino acids. The CDR3 coding sequence is TGTGCCAGCAGCCAAGTACAGCGAAACACCATATATTTT. Translating it yields CASSQVQRNTIYF.

V gene TRBV7-9 combines with J gene TRBJ2-7, with TRBD1 matching 10 bases. Germline CDR1 and CDR2: SEHNR and FQNEAQ (reference sequence). V shed 2 bases and J 5 bases; nucleotides not matched to a gene: 3. CDR3 size: 14 residues. CDR3 DNA sequence: TGTGCCAGCAGCTTATTAGGGACAGGGGACGAGCAGTACTTC. Its protein product is CASSLLGTGDEQYF.

The chain employs TRBV5-1 and TRBJ1-1; 9 nucleotides align to TRBD1. Germline-derived CDR1 and CDR2 are SGHRS and YFSETQ. The ends lost 3 bases at V and 4 bases at J; junction bases unmatched: 4. The CDR3 has 14 residues. CDR3 protein: CASSSGQGSTEAFF. In nucleotides, the CDR3 is TGCGCCAGCAGCTCGGGACAGGGATCCACTGAAGCTTTCTTT.

The chain has TRBV5-4 and TRBJ1-2; 8 bases line up with TRBD1. J lost 3 bases, V lost 0 bases, and 4 bases had no gene match. The CDR3 extends over 15 amino acids. The germline V gene has CDR1 SGHNT and CDR2 YYREEE (reference sequence). The CDR3 sequence: CASSLAGGRDYGYTF. CDR3 bases: TGTGCCAGCAGCTTGGCAGGGGGCAGAGACTATGGCTACACCTTC.

The J gene is TRBJ2-1, the V gene TRBV7-2; TRBD1 might be the D (5 bases). The CDR3 has 14 amino acids. Trimming left V 5 bases short and J 4 bases short, with 12 bases between. Germline-derived CDR1 and CDR2 are SGHTA and FQGNSA. The CDR3 DNA sequence: TGTGCCAGCAGCCCCTGGACACCTTACAATGAGCAGTTCTTC. Amino acids: CASSPWTPYNEQFF.

This chain uses TRBV10-1 with TRBJ2-5; possibly TRBD2 for D (6 bases). V lost 6 bases and J 5 bases, leaving 19 bases between the germline ends. Germline V lookup: CDR1 WNHNN, CDR2 SYGVQD (reference sequence). The CDR3 consists of 15 residues. CDR3 in amino acids: CASRCGTPKRETQYF. CDR3 nucleotides: TGCGCCAGCAGATGCGGGACCCCCAAGCGGGAGACCCAGTACTTC.

The rearrangement links TRBV7-2 to TRBJ1-2; 8 bases fit TRBD1. CDR1 SGHTA and CDR2 FQGNSA come from the germline V gene. The CDR3 is 13 residues long. V lost 5 bases, J lost 6 bases, and 5 bases stayed unmatched. CDR3 DNA: TGTGCCAGCAGCCCAGACAGGGGACATGGCTACACCTTC. This gives the protein CASSPDRGHGYTF.

The J gene is TRBJ1-4, the V gene TRBV7-2, with D tentatively TRBD1 (5 bases). V was pared by 3 bases and J by 10 bases, with 15 bases between. This CDR3 contains 14 residues. Looked up from germline, CDR1 is SGHTA and CDR2 is FQGNSA. CDR3 protein: CASSFSAQGGKLFF. CDR3 sequence (DNA): TGTGCCAGCAGCTTTTCAGCTCAGGGCGGAAAACTGTTTTTT.

Written as DNA, the CDR3 is TGTGCCAGCAGCTTGGCCTTACTAGCGGGGGTTAGCACCGGGGAGCTGTTTTTT. Translation gives CASSLALLAGVSTGELFF. The chain joins TRBV5-6 to TRBJ2-2, with TRBD2 matching over 11 bases. Germline-derived CDR1 and CDR2 are SGHDT and YYEEEE. Trimming took 0 bases from V and 4 from J; bases not matched to a gene: 8. This CDR3 spans 18 amino acids. The variable domain in full, completed from reference TRBV5-6 and TRBJ2-2, reads DAGVTQSPTHLIKTRGQQVTLRCSPKSGHDTVSWYQQALGQGPQFIFQYYEEEERQRGNFPDRFSGHQFPNYSSELNVNALLLGDSALYLCASSLALLAGVSTGELFFGEGSRLTVL.

The V call is TRBV19, the J call TRBJ1-1; D remains unclear. Deletions cut 2 bases from V and 1 base from J, with 11 bases between. In germline, CDR1 is LNHDA, CDR2 SQIVND (reference sequence). This CDR3 contains 15 residues. This CDR3 reads CASSIKWGGNTEAFF. The CDR3 DNA follows: TGTGCCAGTAGTATAAAGTGGGGAGGGAACACTGAAGCTTTCTTT.